The rows below give T cell receptor beta chains drawn from one sample of a study of control samples from healthy donors and cancer patients. Assay: immunoSEQ multiplex PCR; the TCRdb copy retains only in-frame clones and omits some. The table has over 100,000 clones, 90% seen once; the top ten hold around 2.3%. Sequences were obtained from blood. These receptors originate from a man between 35 and 55 years old in good health. Each CDR3 is given with its conserved first and last residue. The order of the fields is CDR3 DNA, CDR3 protein, D gene, V gene, clone size, J gene. D genes are given only for firm matches. Clone sizes are given selectively: once, few, many, or a class where the clone is expanded.

TGTGCCTGGAGGGTGACTAGCGGGAAATACAATGAGCAGTTCTTC,CAWRVTSGKYNEQFF,TRBD2,TRBV30,.,TRBJ2-1
TGTGCCAGCTCACCAATAACTAGTCAGTCTGAGCAGTTCTTC,CASSPITSQSEQFF,.,TRBV18,.,TRBJ2-1
TGCGCCAGCAGACTCGGTTTTCAACTAGCGGGGGAAGATACGCAGTATTTT,CASRLGFQLAGEDTQYF,TRBD2,TRBV5-1,.,TRBJ2-3
TGTGCCAGCAGTGAATCAGATACGCAGTATTTT,CASSESDTQYF,.,TRBV2,.,TRBJ2-3
TGCAGCGTTGATATGGGACAGGGAAATGAAAAACTGTTTTTT,CSVDMGQGNEKLFF,TRBD1,TRBV29-1,once,TRBJ1-4
TGTGCCAGCAGCGACGGGGACAGGGGTAATTCACCCCTCCACTTT,CASSDGDRGNSPLHF,TRBD1,TRBV9,.,TRBJ1-6
TGCGCCAGCAGCCCGACGGGAGGGACAGGGGGCCGTTACGAGCAGTACTTC,CASSPTGGTGGRYEQYF,TRBD1,TRBV5-1,.,TRBJ2-7
TGTGCCAGCTCACAAGGGGGCGCGGGCAATCAGCCCCAGCATTTT,CASSQGGAGNQPQHF,TRBD1,TRBV18,.,TRBJ1-5
TGTGCCAGCAGCCGATACCCGGGACAGGGCAATGAAAAACTGTTTTTT,CASSRYPGQGNEKLFF,TRBD1,TRBV3-1/TRBV3-2,.,TRBJ1-4
TGCAGTGCTAGTGACAGCGGGGGGATGAGCTACGAGCAGTACTTC,CSASDSGGMSYEQYF,TRBD2,TRBV20-1,.,TRBJ2-7
TGTGCCAGCAGGGACAGTGCTAACTATGGCTACACCTTC,CASRDSANYGYTF,.,TRBV2,.,TRBJ1-2
TGTGCCAGCAGTCCCGGGACGGCTGGCTCCTACGAGCAGTACTTC,CASSPGTAGSYEQYF,.,TRBV3-1/TRBV3-2,.,TRBJ2-7
TGTGCCAGCAGTGAAGGGACTCACCGCGAGGAAAAACTGTTTTTT,CASSEGTHREEKLFF,.,TRBV2,.,TRBJ1-4
TGTGCCAGCGGGGGGGCCAGGACAGATACGCAGTATTTT,CASGGARTDTQYF,.,TRBV12-3/TRBV12-4,.,TRBJ2-3
TGTGCCAGCTCACCTGGGGGGGGAAGCTACGAGCAGTACTTC,CASSPGGGSYEQYF,TRBD2,TRBV18,.,TRBJ2-7
TGTGCCAGCAGCTTGGCGGGACAGTTGTATGGCTACACCTTC,CASSLAGQLYGYTF,TRBD1,TRBV5-5,.,TRBJ1-2
TGTGCCAGCAGCTGGAACAATGAGCAGTTCTTC,CASSWNNEQFF,.,TRBV9,.,TRBJ2-1
TGTGCCAGCAGGCAATGGACGAGGTCCGGGGAGCTGTTTTTT,CASRQWTRSGELFF,.,TRBV7-8,.,TRBJ2-2
TGTGCCTGGGGGAGTTTGGGTTCGGGTGGCTACACCTTC,CAWGSLGSGGYTF,.,TRBV30,.,TRBJ1-2
TGTGCCAGCAGCCCCAATCCGGCTACAGATACGCAGTATTTT,CASSPNPATDTQYF,.,TRBV11-3,.,TRBJ2-3
TGTGCCAGCAGTCTAACCAGGGGTCAGCCCCAGCATTTT,CASSLTRGQPQHF,.,TRBV6-5,once,TRBJ1-5
TGTGCCAGCAGTGAACTAGCGGGGAACACAGATACGCAGTATTTT,CASSELAGNTDTQYF,TRBD2,TRBV6-4,.,TRBJ2-3
TGTGCCAGCAGCTTAACCCCGGTAGGAGATACGCAGTATTTT,CASSLTPVGDTQYF,.,TRBV11-3,.,TRBJ2-3
TGTGCCAGCAGTTTCGGAAGACAGGGTCTTAATGAAAAACTGTTTTTT,CASSFGRQGLNEKLFF,TRBD1,TRBV27,.,TRBJ1-4
TGTGCCAGCAGACTAGCAACTAGCACAGATACGCAGTATTTT,CASRLATSTDTQYF,.,TRBV2,.,TRBJ2-3
TGTGCCAGCAGCCAAGGTCGGGGGAACTCTGGGGCCAACGTCCTGACTTTC,CASSQGRGNSGANVLTF,.,TRBV4-2,.,TRBJ2-6
TGTGCCCGCGGCGTGGGGGTAGGGGGGGGCGACAATGAGCAGTTCTTC,CARGVGVGGGDNEQFF,.,TRBV5-5,.,TRBJ2-1
TGTGCCACCAGTGAAGGAGCGGGGGAGACAAGTGAGCAGTTCTTC,CATSEGAGETSEQFF,TRBD2,TRBV24-1,.,TRBJ2-1
TGTGCCAGCAGAAAACCGGGACAGGGGATGGCCAATGAGCAGTTCTTC,CASRKPGQGMANEQFF,TRBD1,TRBV27,.,TRBJ2-1
TGTGCCAGCAGCTTAGCCCTACAGGGCTGGGGAGAGACCCAGTACTTC,CASSLALQGWGETQYF,.,TRBV7-6,.,TRBJ2-5
TGTGCCAGCAGCTTAGATCTGATCAGGGCCACTGGCTACACCTTC,CASSLDLIRATGYTF,.,TRBV11-2,.,TRBJ1-2
TGTGCTCCAGAGAGGGAGACTAGCGGGGTACAGGAGACCCAGTACTTC,CAPERETSGVQETQYF,TRBD2,TRBV12-5,.,TRBJ2-5
TGTGCCAGTAGTATTGGGCTCAGCTATAATTCACCCCTCCACTTT,CASSIGLSYNSPLHF,.,TRBV19,.,TRBJ1-6
TGTGCCAGCAGCTTACATGGGCAGGGTTTGGGCGAGCAGTACTTC,CASSLHGQGLGEQYF,.,TRBV7-2,.,TRBJ2-7
TGCAGCGTCGTAGCGGGTTCACGACCACAGTACTTC,CSVVAGSRPQYF,TRBD2,TRBV29-1,.,TRBJ2-7
TGTGCCAGCAGCTTAGGTCCGGGAGACAGGTTCTTC,CASSLGPGDRFF,.,TRBV7-3,.,TRBJ2-1
TGTGCCAGCAGTGAACAGGGACAGAGCTCCTACGAGCAGTACTTC,CASSEQGQSSYEQYF,TRBD1,TRBV6-1,.,TRBJ2-7